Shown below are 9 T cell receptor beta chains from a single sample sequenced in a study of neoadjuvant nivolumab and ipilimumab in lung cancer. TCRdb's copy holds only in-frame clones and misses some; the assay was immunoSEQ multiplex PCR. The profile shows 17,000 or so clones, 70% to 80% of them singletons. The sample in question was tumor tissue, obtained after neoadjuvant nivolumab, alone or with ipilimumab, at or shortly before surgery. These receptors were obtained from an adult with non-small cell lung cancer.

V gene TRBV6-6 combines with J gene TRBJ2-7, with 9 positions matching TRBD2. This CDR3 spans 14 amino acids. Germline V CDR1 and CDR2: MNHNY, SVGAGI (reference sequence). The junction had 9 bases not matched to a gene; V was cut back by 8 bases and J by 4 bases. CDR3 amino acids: CASGRGGGSYEQYF. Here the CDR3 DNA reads TGTGCCAGCGGACGCGGGGGGGGTTCGTACGAGCAGTACTTC.

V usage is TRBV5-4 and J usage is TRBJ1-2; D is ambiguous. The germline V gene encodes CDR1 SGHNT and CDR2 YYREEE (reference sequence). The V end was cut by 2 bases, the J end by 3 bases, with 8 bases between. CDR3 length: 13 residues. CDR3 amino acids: CASSFSGDYGYTF. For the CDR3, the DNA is TGTGCCAGCAGCTTTTCGGGTGACTATGGCTACACCTTC.

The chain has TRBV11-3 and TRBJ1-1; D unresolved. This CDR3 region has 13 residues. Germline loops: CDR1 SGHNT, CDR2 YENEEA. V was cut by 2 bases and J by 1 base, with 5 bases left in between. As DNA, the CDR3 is TGTGCCAGCAGCTTAAACGAGAACACTGAAGCTTTCTTT. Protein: CASSLNENTEAFF. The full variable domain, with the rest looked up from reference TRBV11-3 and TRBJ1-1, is EAGVVQSPRYKIIEKKQPVAFWCNPISGHNTLYWYLQNLGQGPELLIRYENEEAVDDSQLPKDRFSAERLKGVDSTLKIQPAELGDSAVYLCASSLNENTEAFFGQGTRLTVV.

CDR3 bases: TGTGCCAGTAGTCTAAGACAGGGGGCCTACGAGCAGTACTTC. Its translation is CASSLRQGAYEQYF. V usage is TRBV19 and J usage is TRBJ2-7; 9 positions agree with TRBD1. CDR3 size: 14 residues. Germline V CDR1 and CDR2: LNHDA, SQIVND (reference sequence). V trimming: 5 bases; J trimming: 2 bases; junction bases outside the gene matches: 4.

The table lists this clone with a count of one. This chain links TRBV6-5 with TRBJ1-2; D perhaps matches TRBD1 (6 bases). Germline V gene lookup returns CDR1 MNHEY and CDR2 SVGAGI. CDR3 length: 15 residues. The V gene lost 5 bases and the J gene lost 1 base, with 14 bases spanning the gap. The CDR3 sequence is CASSAGRGVNYGYTF. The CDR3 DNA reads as TGTGCCAGCAGTGCCGGCAGGGGCGTTAACTATGGCTACACCTTC.

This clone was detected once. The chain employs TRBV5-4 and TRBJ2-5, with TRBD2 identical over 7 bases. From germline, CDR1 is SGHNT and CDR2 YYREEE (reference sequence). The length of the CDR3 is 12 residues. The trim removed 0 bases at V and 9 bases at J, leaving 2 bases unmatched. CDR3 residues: CASSLGGGAQYF. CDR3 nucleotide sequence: TGTGCCAGCAGCTTGGGGGGGGGTGCCCAGTACTTC.

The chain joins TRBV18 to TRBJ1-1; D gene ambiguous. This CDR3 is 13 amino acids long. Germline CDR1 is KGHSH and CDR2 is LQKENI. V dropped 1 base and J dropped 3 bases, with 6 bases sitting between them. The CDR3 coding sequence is TGTGCCAGCTCACCACAACAAGACACTGAAGCTTTCTTT. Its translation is CASSPQQDTEAFF.

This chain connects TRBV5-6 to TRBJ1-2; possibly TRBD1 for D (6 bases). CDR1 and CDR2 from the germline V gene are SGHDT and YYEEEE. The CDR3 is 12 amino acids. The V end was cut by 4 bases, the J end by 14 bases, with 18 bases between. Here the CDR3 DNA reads TGTGCCAGCAGCCTCCCAGGGGTAAGCACTACCTTC. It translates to CASSLPGVSTTF.

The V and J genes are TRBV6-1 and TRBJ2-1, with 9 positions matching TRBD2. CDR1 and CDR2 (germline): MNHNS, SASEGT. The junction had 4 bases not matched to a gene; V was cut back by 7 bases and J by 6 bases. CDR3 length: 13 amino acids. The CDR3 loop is CASIWRGGNEQFF. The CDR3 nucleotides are TGTGCCAGCATCTGGCGGGGGGGCAATGAGCAGTTCTTC.